This TCR beta chain was captured in a study of T-cell reconstitution after alpha-beta-depleted transplantation in children (dated by TCRdb to 2015 to 2016). For the study in its entirety: Using TCR repertoire profiling, the study quantitatively followed how T-cell immune reconstitution unfolded in children after TCRalphabeta/CD19-depleted allogeneic hematopoietic cell transplantation. Overall study results and their limits: About two months after transplant, the apparently early recovery of alphabetaT-cell counts reportedly depended on just several hundred clones that had expanded rapidly and came from non-depleted graft cells. The frequencies of hyperexpanded clones fell over the following months, and after one year, T-cell counts and TCRbeta diversity were mostly attributed to newly produced T cells. The high TCRbeta diversity at day 60 in some patients was ascribed to recipient T cells and intrathymic progenitors that had survived conditioning.

Here V drops 6 bases and J drops 6 bases, and the junction holds 2 bases not matched to any gene. Taken from the germline V gene (reference sequence), the CDR1 and CDR2 loops are DFQATT and SNEGSKA. The CDR3 covers 12 residues, taking in both the cysteine and the phenylalanine. Just CDR3 DNA is preserved here, 36 bases in frame from base 1. This clonotype showed up many times. The clone's antigen remains unknown. No base qualities exist here, and no much larger clone lies one base off it. The library was built by means of PCR. The sequencing machine was an Illumina HiSeq 2500. To normalize quantification of the TCRbeta repertoire, the TCR libraries were built with molecular barcoding that relied on unique molecular identifiers. The public reads were run again by TCRdb, first through fastp at Q25 and then through MiXCR, and only productive beta chains were kept. Under each unique CDR3 protein, matching rows form one entry showing the most common genes and DNA. The sample has 500,000 to 750,000 distinct CDR3 sequences on record, around 13% of them singletons. Roughly 2.3% of the sample comes from the top ten.

The meaning of the sample's treatment or condition label: allogeneic hematopoietic cell transplantation with graft depleted of TCRalphabeta T cells and CD19 B cells. The children who served as transplant recipients had been given grafts of TCRalphabeta/CD19-depleted allogeneic hematopoietic cells. The clonotype comes from a male patient younger than 18 who had a stem cell transplant for acute myeloid leukemia, so the T cells may come from the graft donor. This specimen consisted of PBMCs, mostly from graft donor cells, obtained 360 days after TCRalphabeta/CD19-depleted stem cell transplant. The receptor chain draws on TRBV20-1 and TRBJ2-3; TRBD2 agrees with 11 junctional bases. The CDR3 sequence is CSALAGGDTQYF. The nucleotides are TGCAGTGCGCTAGCGGGAGGTGATACGCAGTATTTT.